In its sample, the clone carrying this T cell receptor beta chain was seen a few times. Germline assignment: CDR1 SGHVS and CDR2 FQNEAQ. The V end lost 4 bases, the J end lost 1 base, and 22 bases lay between the germline ends. This CDR3 contains 18 residues. Unique molecular identifiers were used in preparing the TCRbeta library. TCRdb passed the PCR reads through MiXCR, listing each CDR3 protein once. This table holds 500,000 or so distinct CDR3 sequences, 32% found once. This record comes from a study of T-cell reconstitution after alpha-beta-depleted transplantation in children. The chain recombines TRBV7-8 with TRBJ1-1, with D perhaps TRBD1 (6 bases). Sequenced material: PBMCs from the stem cell graft donor, taken from the stem cell graft. The TCR originated in a human donor who donated a stem cell graft to a child with aplastic anemia. CDR3 sequence: CASSWGRPFESSNTEAFF. CDR3 coding DNA: TGTGCCAGCAGCTGGGGGCGTCCCTTTGAGTCCTCGAACACTGAAGCTTTCTTT.